What follows describes a single TCR beta chain. These data originate in a study of spatial heterogeneity in lung cancer. Using its own MiXCR run on the 5' RACE reads, TCRdb lists one record per CDR3 protein. The table includes some 41,000 distinct CDR3 sequences, 6.5% to 8% detected once. CDR1 and CDR2 (germline): LGHNA, YSLEER. CDR3 length: 16 amino acids. J was trimmed by 4 bases and V by 4 bases; bases with no gene match: 7. Specified time point: sample taken at primary tumor resection. The authors sequenced whole RNA from tumor, nontumor lung or frozen PBMC without sorting. This chain connects TRBV4-3 to TRBJ2-3, with 11 bases identical to TRBD2. This material consisted of PBMCs, taken at surgery. The clonotype was recovered from a female donor with early-stage non-small cell lung cancer. CDR3 in amino acids: CASSLLLAGAPDTQYF. The CDR3 DNA is TGCGCCAGCAGCCTGCTACTAGCGGGGGCCCCAGATACGCAGTATTTT.